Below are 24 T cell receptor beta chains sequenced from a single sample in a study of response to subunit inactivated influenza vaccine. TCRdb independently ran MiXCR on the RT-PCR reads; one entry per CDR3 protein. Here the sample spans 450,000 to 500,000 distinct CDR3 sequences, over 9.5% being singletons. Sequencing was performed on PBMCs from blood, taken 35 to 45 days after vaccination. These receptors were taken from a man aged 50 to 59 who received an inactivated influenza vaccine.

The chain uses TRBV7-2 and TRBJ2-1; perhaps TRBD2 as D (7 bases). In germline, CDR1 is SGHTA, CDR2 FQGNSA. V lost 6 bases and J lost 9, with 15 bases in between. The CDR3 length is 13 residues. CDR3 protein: CASRGGGAAEQFF. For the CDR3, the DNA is TGTGCCAGCAGAGGAGGGGGGGCCGCTGAGCAGTTCTTC. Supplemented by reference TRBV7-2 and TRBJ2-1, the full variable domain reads GAGVSQSPSNKVTEKGKDVELRCDPISGHTALYWYRQSLGQGLEFLIYFQGNSAPDKSGLPSDRFSAERTGGSVSTLTIQRTQQEDSAVYLCASRGGGAAEQFFGPGTRLTVL.

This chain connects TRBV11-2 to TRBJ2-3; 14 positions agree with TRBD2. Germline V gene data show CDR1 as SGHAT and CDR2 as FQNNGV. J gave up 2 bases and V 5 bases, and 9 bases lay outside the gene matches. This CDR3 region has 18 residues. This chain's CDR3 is CASSHPRLAGGTTDTQYF. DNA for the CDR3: TGTGCCAGCAGCCACCCTAGACTAGCGGGAGGGACCACAGATACGCAGTATTTT.

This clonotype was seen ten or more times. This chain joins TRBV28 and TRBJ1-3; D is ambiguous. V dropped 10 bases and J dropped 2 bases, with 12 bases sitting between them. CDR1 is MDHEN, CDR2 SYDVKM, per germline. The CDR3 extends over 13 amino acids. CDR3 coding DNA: TGTGCCACACACAGCGGTCCTGGAAACACCATATATTTT. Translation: CATHSGPGNTIYF. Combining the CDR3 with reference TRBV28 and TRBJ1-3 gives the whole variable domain DVKVTQSSRYLVKRTGEKVFLECVQDMDHENMFWYRQDPGLGLRLIYFSYDVKMKEKGDIPEGYSVSREKKERFSLILESASTNQTSMYLCATHSGPGNTIYFGEGSWLTVV.

The CDR3 DNA sequence: TGTGCCACCAGTAATGGGTTAGCGGCCTACGAGCAGTACTTC. This encodes CATSNGLAAYEQYF. J is TRBJ2-7 and V is TRBV15, with TRBD2 as a possible D gene (6 bases). The CDR3 is made up of 14 amino acids. Trimming left V 6 bases short and J 2 bases short, with 14 bases between. Germline lookup yields CDR1 LNHNV and CDR2 YYDKDF (reference sequence).

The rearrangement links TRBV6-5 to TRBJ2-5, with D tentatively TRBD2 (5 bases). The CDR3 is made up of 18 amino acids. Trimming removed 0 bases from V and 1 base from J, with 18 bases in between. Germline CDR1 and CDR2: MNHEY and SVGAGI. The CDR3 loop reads CASSYSPRGQDLQETQYF. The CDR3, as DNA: TGTGCCAGCAGTTACTCCCCTAGAGGGCAGGATCTCCAAGAGACCCAGTACTTC.

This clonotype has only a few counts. The CDR3 protein is CASSPRRGSGYNEQFF. CDR3 sequence (DNA): TGTGCCAGCAGCCCACGGAGGGGTAGCGGTTACAATGAGCAGTTCTTC. The gene calls are TRBV3-1 and TRBJ2-1, with D possibly matching TRBD2 (6 bases). This CDR3 has 16 amino acids. Germline V lookup: CDR1 LGHDT, CDR2 YNNKEL (reference sequence). Trimming stripped 4 bases from V and 4 bases from J, with 17 bases between.

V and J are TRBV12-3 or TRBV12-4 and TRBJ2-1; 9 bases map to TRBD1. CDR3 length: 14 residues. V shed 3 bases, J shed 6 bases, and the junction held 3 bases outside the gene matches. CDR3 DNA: TGTGCCAGCAGTTTGGGGGACAGGGTCAATGAGCAGTTCTTC. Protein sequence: CASSLGDRVNEQFF.

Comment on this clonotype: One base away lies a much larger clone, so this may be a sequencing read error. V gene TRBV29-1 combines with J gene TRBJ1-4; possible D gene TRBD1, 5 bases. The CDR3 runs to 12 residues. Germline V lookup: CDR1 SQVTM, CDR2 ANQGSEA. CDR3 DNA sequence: TGCAGCGCAACCCAGGGAGGTGAAAAACTGGTTTTT. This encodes CSATQGGEKLVF.

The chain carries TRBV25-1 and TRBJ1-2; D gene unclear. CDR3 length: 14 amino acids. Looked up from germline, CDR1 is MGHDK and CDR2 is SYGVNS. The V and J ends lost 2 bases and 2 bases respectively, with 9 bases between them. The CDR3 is CASSEGWTNYGYTF. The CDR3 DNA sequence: TGTGCCAGCAGTGAAGGATGGACGAACTATGGCTACACCTTC.

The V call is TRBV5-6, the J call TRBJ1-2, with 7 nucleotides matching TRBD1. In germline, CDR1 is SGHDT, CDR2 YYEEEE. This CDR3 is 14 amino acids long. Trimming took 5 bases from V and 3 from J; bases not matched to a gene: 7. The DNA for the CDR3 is TGTGCCAGCAGGGGTGGGACAGCGTACTATGGCTACACCTTC. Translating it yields CASRGGTAYYGYTF.

CDR3 residues: CASSLAVTSPYEQYF. The CDR3, as DNA: TGTGCCAGCAGCTTAGCTGTGACCTCCCCCTACGAGCAGTACTTC. The genes are TRBV7-2 and TRBJ2-7; D is unresolved. The CDR3 consists of 15 residues. Germline V lookup: CDR1 SGHTA, CDR2 FQGNSA. Trimming cost V 0 bases and J 2 bases, with 11 bases left between them. Using reference TRBV7-2 and TRBJ2-7 for the parts outside the CDR3, the full variable domain is GAGVSQSPSNKVTEKGKDVELRCDPISGHTALYWYRQSLGQGLEFLIYFQGNSAPDKSGLPSDRFSAERTGGSVSTLTIQRTQQEDSAVYLCASSLAVTSPYEQYFGPGTRLTVT.

The CDR3 DNA is TGCGCCAGCAGCCAAGAAGGTTCTTTGAGGACGGTGGGTGAGGCAGATACGCAGTATTTT. Its translation: CASSQEGSLRTVGEADTQYF. The J gene is TRBJ2-3, the V gene TRBV4-3, with D unclear. The V gene lost 0 bases and the J gene lost 4 bases, with 26 bases spanning the gap. The CDR3 runs to 20 residues. Germline values: CDR1 LGHNA, CDR2 YSLEER.

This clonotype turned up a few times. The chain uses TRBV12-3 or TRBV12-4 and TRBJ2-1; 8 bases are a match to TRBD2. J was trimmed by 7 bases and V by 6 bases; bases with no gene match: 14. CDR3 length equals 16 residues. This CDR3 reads CASSIEPGLGSNEQFF. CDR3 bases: TGTGCCAGCAGCATTGAGCCGGGACTAGGTTCGAATGAGCAGTTCTTC.

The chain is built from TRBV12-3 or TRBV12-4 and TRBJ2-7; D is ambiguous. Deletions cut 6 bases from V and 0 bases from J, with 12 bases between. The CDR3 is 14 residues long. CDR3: CASSRAPSSYEQYF. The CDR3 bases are TGTGCCAGCAGCAGAGCGCCGAGCTCCTACGAGCAGTACTTC.

CDR3 sequence (DNA): TGCGCCAGCAGCTTCGACAGGGGATCCATGAACACTGAAGCTTTCTTT. It specifies CASSFDRGSMNTEAFF. The J gene is TRBJ1-1, the V gene TRBV5-1; 8 positions agree with TRBD1. Trimming took 2 bases from V and 0 from J; bases not matched to a gene: 6. CDR1 and CDR2 (germline): SGHRS, YFSETQ. The CDR3 totals 16 residues.

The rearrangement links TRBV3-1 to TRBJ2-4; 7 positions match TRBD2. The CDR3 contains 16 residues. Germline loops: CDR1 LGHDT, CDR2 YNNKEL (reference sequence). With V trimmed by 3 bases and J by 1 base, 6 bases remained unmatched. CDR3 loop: CASSHGGLVAKNIQYF. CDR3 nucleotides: TGTGCCAGCAGCCACGGGGGGTTAGTGGCCAAAAACATTCAGTACTTC.

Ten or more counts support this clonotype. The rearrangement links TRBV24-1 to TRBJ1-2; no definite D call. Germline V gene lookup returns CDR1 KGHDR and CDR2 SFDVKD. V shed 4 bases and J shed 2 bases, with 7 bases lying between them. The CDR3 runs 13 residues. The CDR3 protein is CATSDVANYGYTF. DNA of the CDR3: TGTGCCACCAGTGACGTGGCCAACTATGGCTACACCTTC.

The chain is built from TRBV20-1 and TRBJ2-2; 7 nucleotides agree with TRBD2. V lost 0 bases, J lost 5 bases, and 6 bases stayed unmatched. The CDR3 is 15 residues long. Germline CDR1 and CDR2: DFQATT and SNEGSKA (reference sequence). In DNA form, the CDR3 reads TGCAGTGCTAGAGAGGGCGGGAGAAGGACCGGGGAGCTGTTTTTT. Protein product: CSAREGGRRTGELFF.

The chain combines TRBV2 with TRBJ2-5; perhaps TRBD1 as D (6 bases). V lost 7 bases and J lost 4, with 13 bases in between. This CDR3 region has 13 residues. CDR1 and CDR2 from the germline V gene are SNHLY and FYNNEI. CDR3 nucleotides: TGTGCCAGCAACGTTGCCAGGGGAGAGACCCAGTACTTC. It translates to CASNVARGETQYF.

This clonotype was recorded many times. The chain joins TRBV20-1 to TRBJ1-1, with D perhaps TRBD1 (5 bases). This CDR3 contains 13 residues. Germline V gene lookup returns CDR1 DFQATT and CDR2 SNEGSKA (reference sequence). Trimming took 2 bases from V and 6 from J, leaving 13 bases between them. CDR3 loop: CSARTREVPEAFF. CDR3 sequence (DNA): TGCAGTGCTAGAACCAGGGAGGTCCCTGAAGCTTTCTTT.

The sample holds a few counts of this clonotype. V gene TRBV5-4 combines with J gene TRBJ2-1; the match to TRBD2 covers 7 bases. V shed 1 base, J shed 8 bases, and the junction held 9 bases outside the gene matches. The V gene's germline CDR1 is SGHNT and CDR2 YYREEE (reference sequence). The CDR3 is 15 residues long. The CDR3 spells CASSLSASGIDEQFF. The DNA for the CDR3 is TGTGCCAGCAGCTTGTCGGCTAGCGGAATAGATGAGCAGTTCTTC. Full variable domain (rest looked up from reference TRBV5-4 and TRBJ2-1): ETGVTQSPTHLIKTRGQQVTLRCSSQSGHNTVSWYQQALGQGPQFIFQYYREEENGRGNFPPRFSGLQFPNYSSELNVNALELDDSALYLCASSLSASGIDEQFFGPGTRLTVL.

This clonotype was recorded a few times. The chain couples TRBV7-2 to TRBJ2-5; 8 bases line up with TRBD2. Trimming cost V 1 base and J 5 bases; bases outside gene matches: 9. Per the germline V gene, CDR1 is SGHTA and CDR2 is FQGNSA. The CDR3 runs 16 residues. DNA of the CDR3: TGTGCCAGCAGCTTAGGGTTGGCGGGGGGTTTGGAGACCCAGTACTTC. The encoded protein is CASSLGLAGGLETQYF.

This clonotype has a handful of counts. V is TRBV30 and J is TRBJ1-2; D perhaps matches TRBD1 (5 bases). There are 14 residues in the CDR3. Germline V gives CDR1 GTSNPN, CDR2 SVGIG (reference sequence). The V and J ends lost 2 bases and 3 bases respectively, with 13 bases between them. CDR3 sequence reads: CAWSITLGDYGYTF. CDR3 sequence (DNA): TGTGCCTGGAGTATCACATTAGGGGACTATGGCTACACCTTC.

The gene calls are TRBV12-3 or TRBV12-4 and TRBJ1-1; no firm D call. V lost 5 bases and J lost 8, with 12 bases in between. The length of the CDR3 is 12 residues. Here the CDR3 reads CASSPQVEEAFF. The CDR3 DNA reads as TGTGCCAGCAGTCCGCAGGTGGAGGAAGCTTTCTTT.